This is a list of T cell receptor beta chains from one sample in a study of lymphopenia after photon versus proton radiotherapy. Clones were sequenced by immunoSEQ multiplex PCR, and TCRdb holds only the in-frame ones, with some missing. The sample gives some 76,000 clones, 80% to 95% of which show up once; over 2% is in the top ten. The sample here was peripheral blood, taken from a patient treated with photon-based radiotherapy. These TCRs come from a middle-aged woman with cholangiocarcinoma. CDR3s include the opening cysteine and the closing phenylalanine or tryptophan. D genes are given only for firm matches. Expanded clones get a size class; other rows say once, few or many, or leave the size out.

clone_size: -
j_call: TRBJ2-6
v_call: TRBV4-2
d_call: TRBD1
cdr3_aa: CASSRNTPGQGSGANVLTF
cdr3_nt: TGTGCCAGCAGCCGCAATACTCCGGGACAGGGGTCTGGGGCCAACGTCCTGACTTTC

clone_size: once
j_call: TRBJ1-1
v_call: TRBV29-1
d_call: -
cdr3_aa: CSVYHPNTEAFF
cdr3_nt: TGCAGCGTTTACCACCCGAACACTGAAGCTTTCTTT

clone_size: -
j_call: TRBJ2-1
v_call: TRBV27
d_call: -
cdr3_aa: CASSENYNEQFF
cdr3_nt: TGTGCCAGCAGTGAGAATTACAATGAGCAGTTCTTC

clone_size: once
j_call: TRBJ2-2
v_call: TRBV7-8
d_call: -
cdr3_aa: CASRKGLNTGELFF
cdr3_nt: TGTGCCAGCCGTAAGGGGTTAAACACCGGGGAGCTGTTTTTT

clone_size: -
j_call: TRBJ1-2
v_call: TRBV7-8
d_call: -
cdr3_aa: CASSLINYFREGYGYTF
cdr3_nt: TGTGCCAGCAGCTTAATAAACTATTTCAGGGAGGGCTACGGCTACACCTTC

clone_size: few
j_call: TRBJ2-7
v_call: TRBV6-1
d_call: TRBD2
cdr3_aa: CASSPDTSGPYEQYF
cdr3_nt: TGTGCCAGCAGTCCGGATACTAGCGGCCCCTACGAGCAGTACTTC

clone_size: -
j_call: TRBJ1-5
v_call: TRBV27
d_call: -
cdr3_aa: CASSFRGENQPQHF
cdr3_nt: TGTGCCAGCAGTTTCCGGGGAGAAAATCAGCCCCAGCATTTT

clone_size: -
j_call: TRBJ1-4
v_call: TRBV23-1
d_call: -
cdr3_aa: CASSQWGLRNEKLFF
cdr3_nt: TGCGCCAGCAGTCAATGGGGACTCAGAAATGAAAAACTGTTTTTT

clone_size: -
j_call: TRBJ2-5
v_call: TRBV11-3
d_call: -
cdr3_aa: CASSFSGETQYF
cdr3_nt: TGTGCCAGCAGCTTTTCCGGAGAGACCCAGTACTTC

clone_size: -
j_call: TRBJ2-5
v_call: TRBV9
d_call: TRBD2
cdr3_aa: CASSAGTTGVVTQYF
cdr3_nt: TGTGCCAGCAGCGCTGGGACTACGGGGGTGGTAACCCAGTACTTC

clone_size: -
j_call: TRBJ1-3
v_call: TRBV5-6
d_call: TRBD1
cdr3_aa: CASSSRQGLTGNTIYF
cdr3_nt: TGTGCCAGCAGCTCTAGACAGGGGCTTACTGGAAACACCATATATTTT

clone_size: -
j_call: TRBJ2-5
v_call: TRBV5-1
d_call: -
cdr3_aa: CASSLGRNQETQYF
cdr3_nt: TGCGCCAGCAGCTTGGGGCGCAACCAAGAGACCCAGTACTTC

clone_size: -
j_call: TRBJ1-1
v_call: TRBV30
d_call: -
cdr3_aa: CAWSVNRANTEAFF
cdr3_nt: TGTGCCTGGAGTGTGAACCGGGCGAACACTGAAGCTTTCTTT

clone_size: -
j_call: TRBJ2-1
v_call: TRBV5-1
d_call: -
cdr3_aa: CASSFTGFNEQFF
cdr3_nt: TGCGCCAGCAGCTTTACAGGGTTCAATGAGCAGTTCTTC

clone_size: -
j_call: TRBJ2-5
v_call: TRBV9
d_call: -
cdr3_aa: CASSVASDRIQETQYF
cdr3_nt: TGTGCCAGCAGCGTAGCCTCAGACAGAATCCAAGAGACCCAGTACTTC

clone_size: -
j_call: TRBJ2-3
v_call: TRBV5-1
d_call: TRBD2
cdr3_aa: CASSLVALAGERRTDTQYF
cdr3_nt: TGCGCCAGCAGCTTGGTCGCACTAGCGGGAGAAAGGAGGACAGATACGCAGTATTTT

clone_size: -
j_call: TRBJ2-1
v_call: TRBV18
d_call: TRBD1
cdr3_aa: CASSRDRSDNEQFF
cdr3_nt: TGTGCCAGCTCACGGGACAGATCCGACAATGAGCAGTTCTTC

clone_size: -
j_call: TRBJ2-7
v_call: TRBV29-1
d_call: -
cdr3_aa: CSVELDISSYEQYF
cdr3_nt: TGCAGCGTTGAATTGGACATCTCGTCCTACGAGCAGTACTTC

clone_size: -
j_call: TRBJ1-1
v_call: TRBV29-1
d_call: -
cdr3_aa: CSVEGQNTEAFF
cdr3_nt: TGCAGCGTTGAAGGGCAGAACACTGAAGCTTTCTTT

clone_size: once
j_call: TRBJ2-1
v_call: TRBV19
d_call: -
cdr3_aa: CASSMGRPVGEQFF
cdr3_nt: TGTGCCAGTAGTATGGGTAGGCCGGTAGGGGAGCAGTTCTTC

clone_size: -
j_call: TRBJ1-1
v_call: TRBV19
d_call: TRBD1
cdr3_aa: CASSTRTGVDTEAFF
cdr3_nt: TGTGCCAGTAGTACAAGGACAGGGGTGGACACTGAAGCTTTCTTT

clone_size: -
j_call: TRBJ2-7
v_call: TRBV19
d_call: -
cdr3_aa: CASSIDPRAYEQYF
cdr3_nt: TGTGCCAGTAGTATAGACCCTCGGGCCTACGAGCAGTACTTC

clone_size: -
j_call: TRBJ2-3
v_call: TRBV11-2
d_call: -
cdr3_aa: CASSLGRRDSTDTQYF
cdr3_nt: TGTGCCAGCAGCTTAGGTCGGCGGGATAGCACAGATACGCAGTATTTT

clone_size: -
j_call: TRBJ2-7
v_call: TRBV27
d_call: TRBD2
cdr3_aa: CASTPSGGRISEQYF
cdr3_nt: TGTGCCAGCACCCCGAGTGGCGGGAGAATCAGCGAGCAGTACTTC

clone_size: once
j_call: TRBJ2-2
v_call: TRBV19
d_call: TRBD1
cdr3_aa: CASSPTGVTGELFF
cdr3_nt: TGTGCCAGTAGCCCGACAGGGGTCACCGGGGAGCTGTTTTTT

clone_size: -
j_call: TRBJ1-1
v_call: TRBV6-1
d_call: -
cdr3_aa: CASSYGTEAFF
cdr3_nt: TGTGCCAGTTCATACGGCACTGAAGCTTTCTTT

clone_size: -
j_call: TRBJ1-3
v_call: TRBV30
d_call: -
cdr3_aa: CAWNRGNTIYF
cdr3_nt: TGTGCCTGGAACAGGGGAAACACCATATATTTT

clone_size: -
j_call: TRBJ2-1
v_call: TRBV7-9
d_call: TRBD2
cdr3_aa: CASSPGGGAWDEQFF
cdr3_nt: TGTGCCAGCAGCCCCGGCGGGGGGGCCTGGGATGAGCAGTTCTTC

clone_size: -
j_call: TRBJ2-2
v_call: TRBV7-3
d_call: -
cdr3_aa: CASSRRDTGELFF
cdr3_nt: TGTGCCAGCAGCAGGAGAGACACCGGGGAGCTGTTTTTT

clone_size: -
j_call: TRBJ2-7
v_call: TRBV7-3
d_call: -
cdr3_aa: CASSPSGGGSYEQYF
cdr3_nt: TGTGCCAGCAGCCCCTCCGGTGGGGGCTCCTACGAGCAGTACTTC

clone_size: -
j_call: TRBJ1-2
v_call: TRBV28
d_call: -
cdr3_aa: CASSSPSIQGNYGYTF
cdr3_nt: TGTGCCAGCAGCTCCCCTTCCATCCAGGGAAACTATGGCTACACCTTC

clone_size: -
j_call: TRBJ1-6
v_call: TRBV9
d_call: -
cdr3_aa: CASTQCTGTSANSPLHF
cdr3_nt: TGTGCCAGCACCCAGTGTACAGGGACCTCGGCGAATTCACCCCTCCACTTT

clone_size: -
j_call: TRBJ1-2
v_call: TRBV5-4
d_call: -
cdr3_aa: CASSLGQGFGYTF
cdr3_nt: TGTGCCAGCAGCTTGGGGCAGGGGTTTGGCTACACCTTC

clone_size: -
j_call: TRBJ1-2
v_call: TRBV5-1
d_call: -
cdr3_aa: CASSLQPISNYGYTF
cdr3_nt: TGCGCCAGCAGCTTGCAACCGATTTCTAACTATGGCTACACCTTC

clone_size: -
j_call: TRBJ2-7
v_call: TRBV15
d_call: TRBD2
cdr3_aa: CATSRDRSGRLYEQYF
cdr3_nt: TGTGCCACCAGCAGAGATCGGAGCGGGAGGCTCTACGAGCAGTACTTC

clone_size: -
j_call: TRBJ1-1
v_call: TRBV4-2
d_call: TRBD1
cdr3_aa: CASSQRTGENTEAFF
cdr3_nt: TGTGCCAGCAGCCAGCGGACAGGGGAAAACACTGAAGCTTTCTTT

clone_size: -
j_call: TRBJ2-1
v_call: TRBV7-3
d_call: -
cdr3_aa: CASSSAGTTYNEQFF
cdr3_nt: TGTGCCAGCAGCTCCGCCGGGACCACCTACAATGAGCAGTTCTTC

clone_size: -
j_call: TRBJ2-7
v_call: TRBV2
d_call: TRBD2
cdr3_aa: CASPLGAGVREQYF
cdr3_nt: TGTGCCTCCCCCCTTGGAGCGGGAGTACGCGAGCAGTACTTC

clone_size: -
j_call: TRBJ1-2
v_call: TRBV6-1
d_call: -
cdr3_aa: CASSEPRGNGYTF
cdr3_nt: TGTGCCAGCAGTGAACCGAGGGGGAACGGCTACACCTTC

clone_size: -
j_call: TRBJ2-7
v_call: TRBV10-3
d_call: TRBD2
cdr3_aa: CAISDLRSGRAFGEQYF
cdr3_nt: TGTGCCATCAGCGACCTTAGGAGCGGGAGGGCCTTCGGCGAGCAGTACTTC

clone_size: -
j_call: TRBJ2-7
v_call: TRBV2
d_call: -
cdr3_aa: CASSEKGDEQYF
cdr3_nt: TGTGCCAGCAGTGAGAAAGGGGACGAGCAGTACTTC

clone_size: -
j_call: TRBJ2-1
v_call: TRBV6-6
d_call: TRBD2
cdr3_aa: CASSRDRLAGNEQFF
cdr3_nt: TGTGCCAGCAGTCGAGACCGACTAGCGGGGAATGAGCAGTTCTTC

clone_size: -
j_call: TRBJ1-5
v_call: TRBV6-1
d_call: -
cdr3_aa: CASTGQGNQPQHF
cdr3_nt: TGTGCCAGCACTGGTCAGGGCAATCAGCCCCAGCATTTT

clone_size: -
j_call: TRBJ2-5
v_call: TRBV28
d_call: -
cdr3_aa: CASSFSGASETQYF
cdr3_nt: TGTGCCAGCAGTTTCTCCGGGGCGAGCGAGACCCAGTACTTC

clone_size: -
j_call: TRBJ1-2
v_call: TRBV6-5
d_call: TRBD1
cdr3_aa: CASSYSEGAYGYTF
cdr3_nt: TGTGCCAGCAGTTACTCGGAGGGGGCCTATGGCTACACCTTC

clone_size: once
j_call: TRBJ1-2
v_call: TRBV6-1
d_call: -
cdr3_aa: CASSVDSGYGYTF
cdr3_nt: TGTGCCAGCTCAGTCGACAGTGGCTATGGCTACACCTTC

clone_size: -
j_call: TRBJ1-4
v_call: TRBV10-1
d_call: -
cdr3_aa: CASSESGLDGKLFF
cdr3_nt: TGCGCCAGCAGTGAGTCGGGACTTGACGGAAAACTGTTTTTT

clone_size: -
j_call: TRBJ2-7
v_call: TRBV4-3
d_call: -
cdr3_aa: CASSQDRGYSYEQYF
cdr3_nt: TGCGCCAGCAGCCAAGATAGAGGCTACTCCTACGAGCAGTACTTC

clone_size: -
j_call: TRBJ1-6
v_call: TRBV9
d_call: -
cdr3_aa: CASSVGPGVISSPLHF
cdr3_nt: TGTGCCAGCAGCGTAGGCCCAGGGGTTATCAGTTCACCCCTCCACTTT

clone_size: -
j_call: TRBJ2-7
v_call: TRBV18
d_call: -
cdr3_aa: CASSPPVTGIYEQYF
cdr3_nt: TGTGCCAGCTCACCACCGGTAACAGGGATTTATGAGCAGTACTTC

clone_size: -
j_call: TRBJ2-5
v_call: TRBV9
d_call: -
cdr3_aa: CASSAEAFQETQYF
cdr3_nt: TGTGCCAGCAGCGCCGAGGCGTTTCAAGAGACCCAGTACTTC

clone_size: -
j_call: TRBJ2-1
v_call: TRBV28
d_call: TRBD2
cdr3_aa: CASSRGGSEQFF
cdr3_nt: TGTGCCAGCAGTCGCGGGGGGTCCGAGCAGTTCTTC

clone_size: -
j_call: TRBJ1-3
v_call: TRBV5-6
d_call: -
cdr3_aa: CASSLEGRSPRGTIYF
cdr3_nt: TGTGCCAGCAGCTTGGAAGGCAGGAGCCCTCGGGGCACCATATATTTT